Below are 26 T cell receptor beta chains sequenced from a single sample in a study of human T cells and chemical hapten exposure. TCRdb used MiXCR to reprocess the RACE reads, holding one entry per CDR3 protein. Here the sample spans around 300,000 distinct CDR3 sequences, around 7% being singletons. Noted time point: patch test 1, 2 weeks after DPC sensitization. Treatment indicated: therapeutic diphenylcyclopropenone sensitization with weekly scalp DPC. Sequencing was performed on whole blood, taken in connection with sensitization to the hapten diphenylcyclopropenone (DPC). These receptors all stem from a woman aged 18-35 years with alopecia areata. Some clones in this sample may be carry-over from other donors' samples.

This clonotype was seen many times. The gene calls are TRBV7-3 and TRBJ1-1; TRBD1 might be the D (6 bases). Germline V gives CDR1 SGHTA, CDR2 FQGTGA. The ends were cut back, 5 bases at V and 4 bases at J, with 17 bases in the middle. The CDR3 has 15 amino acids. The CDR3 DNA sequence: TGTGCCAGCAGCACACAGGGTATAGGGTCCACTGAAGCTTTCTTT. Protein product: CASSTQGIGSTEAFF.

This chain joins TRBV13 and TRBJ2-3; 7 bases map to TRBD2. Germline V gene lookup returns CDR1 PRHDT and CDR2 FYEKMQ (reference sequence). There are 15 residues in the CDR3. V gave up 3 bases and J gave up 1 base; unmatched junction bases: 4. CDR3 DNA sequence: TGTGCCAGCAGCTTGAGCGGGGCTCGCACAGATACGCAGTATTTT. Residues: CASSLSGARTDTQYF.

The V and J genes are TRBV4-1 and TRBJ2-2; 9 bases agree with TRBD2. Germline CDR1 reads MGHRA; CDR2 reads YSYEKL. The CDR3 spans 14 residues. V trimming: 6 bases; J trimming: 6 bases; junction bases outside the gene matches: 5. The CDR3 here is CASRGAGGSGELFF. The DNA for the CDR3 is TGCGCCAGCAGAGGAGCGGGGGGCTCCGGGGAGCTGTTTTTT.

This chain uses TRBV5-5 with TRBJ1-2; 9 positions match TRBD1. With 3 bases clipped from V and 6 bases from J, the junction kept 3 bases outside the gene matches. Looked up from germline, CDR1 is SGHKS and CDR2 is YYEKEE (reference sequence). This CDR3 comprises 13 residues. CDR3 in amino acids: CASSWTGVNGYTF. The CDR3 DNA follows: TGTGCCAGCAGCTGGACAGGGGTGAATGGCTACACCTTC.

This clonotype has at least ten counts. The chain links TRBV7-2 to TRBJ2-3; the D is unclear. V lost 4 bases to trimming and J lost 2 bases, with 10 bases between them. Germline CDR1 and CDR2: SGHTA and FQGNSA. This CDR3 has 14 residues. This CDR3 reads CASSSQSHTDTQYF. The CDR3 region has the DNA TGTGCCAGCAGCTCACAGAGCCACACAGATACGCAGTATTTT.

Ten or more counts support this clonotype. The genes are TRBV3-1 and TRBJ2-7, with 7 bases that match TRBD1. With 3 bases clipped from V and 0 bases from J, the junction kept 2 bases outside the gene matches. This CDR3 has 14 residues. Looked up from germline, CDR1 is LGHDT and CDR2 is YNNKEL (reference sequence). CDR3 sequence reads: CASSQGQTSYEQYF. The CDR3 coding sequence is TGTGCCAGCAGCCAGGGACAGACCTCCTACGAGCAGTACTTC.

The V call is TRBV28, the J call TRBJ2-3; 7 nucleotides line up with TRBD1. From germline, CDR1 is MDHEN and CDR2 SYDVKM. The length of the CDR3 is 14 residues. V was pared by 6 bases and J by 0 bases, with 3 bases of the junction left unmatched. CDR3 DNA sequence: TGTGCCAGCAGGACACAGGGGAGCACAGATACGCAGTATTTT. Residues: CASRTQGSTDTQYF.

The chain carries TRBV10-3 and TRBJ2-7; D unresolved. The germline V gene has CDR1 ENHRY and CDR2 SYGVKD. The CDR3 length is 16 residues. Deletions cut 1 base from V and 2 bases from J, with 15 bases between. In DNA, the CDR3 is TGTGCCATCAGTGAGTTCGGCGGAGCGAGCCCCTACGAGCAGTACTTC. It yields the protein CAISEFGGASPYEQYF.

This clonotype was recorded at least ten times. The V gene is TRBV12-3 or TRBV12-4, the J gene TRBJ1-5; no definite D call. Trimming took off 6 bases at V and 4 bases at J, with 7 bases between the two ends. The CDR3 covers 12 residues. As DNA, the CDR3 is TGTGCCAGCAGAACAAGTAATCAGCCCCAGCATTTT. Amino acid sequence: CASRTSNQPQHF.

The chain carries TRBV10-3 and TRBJ2-2; possibly TRBD1 or TRBD2 for D (5 bases each). Germline CDR1 is ENHRY and CDR2 is SYGVKD. The CDR3 runs 15 residues. Trimming stripped 2 bases from V and 6 bases from J, with 13 bases between. The CDR3 nucleotides are TGTGCCATCAGTGAGGGACCCGGGGCGTCCGGGGAGCTGTTTTTT. Its protein is CAISEGPGASGELFF.

This clonotype occurred a few times. The genes are TRBV6-2 or TRBV6-3 and TRBJ1-1, with TRBD1 matching 7 bases. This CDR3 is 14 amino acids long. Trimming cost V 3 bases and J 7 bases; bases outside gene matches: 8. CDR1 MNHEY and CDR2 SVGEGT come from the germline V gene. The CDR3 DNA follows: TGTGCCAGCAGTTATTATGGTCAGGGGGGTGAAGCTTTCTTT. Translated, it gives CASSYYGQGGEAFF.

This clonotype was seen a few times. This chain joins TRBV5-5 and TRBJ1-3, with D possibly matching TRBD1 (5 bases). Germline assignment: CDR1 SGHKS and CDR2 YYEKEE (reference sequence). CDR3 length: 17 residues. V dropped 1 base and J dropped 0 bases, with 14 bases sitting between them. The CDR3 DNA reads as TGTGCCAGCAGCTTGTCACCCGCAGGGAGCTCTGGAAACACCATATATTTT. Translation gives CASSLSPAGSSGNTIYF. The whole variable domain, remainder taken from reference TRBV5-5 and TRBJ1-3, is DAGVTQSPTHLIKTRGQQVTLRCSPISGHKSVSWYQQVLGQGPQFIFQYYEKEERGRGNFPDRFSARQFPNYSSELNVNALLLGDSALYLCASSLSPAGSSGNTIYFGEGSWLTVV.

This clonotype has at least ten counts. This chain uses TRBV20-1 with TRBJ1-1; D unresolved. V gave up 0 bases and J gave up 4 bases, with 12 bases separating them. CDR1 is DFQATT, CDR2 SNEGSKA, per germline (reference sequence). This CDR3 has 14 residues. CDR3 bases: TGCAGTGCTAGAGATTTAAGAGGTAGCACTGAAGCTTTCTTT. Translating gives CSARDLRGSTEAFF.

The gene calls are TRBV7-9 and TRBJ1-2, with 9 bases fitting TRBD1. Germline V gene sequence: CDR1 SEHNR, CDR2 FQNEAQ (reference sequence). V was clipped by 8 bases and J by 0 bases; unmatched bases: 4. The CDR3 has 14 residues. As DNA, the CDR3 is TGTGCCAGCCAACAGGGGGCCTCTAACTATGGCTACACCTTC. This encodes CASQQGASNYGYTF.

This clonotype was detected a few times. This chain uses TRBV6-1 with TRBJ2-3; D tentatively reads TRBD1 or TRBD2 (5 bases each). The germline V gene encodes CDR1 MNHNS and CDR2 SASEGT. The CDR3 extends over 15 amino acids. Trimming took off 0 bases at V and 7 bases at J, with 14 bases between the two ends. The CDR3 DNA follows: TGTGCCAGCAGTGAAGCGGGGCTAGCAATGAATACGCAGTATTTT. Amino acids: CASSEAGLAMNTQYF.

This sequence joins TRBV25-1 and TRBJ2-7; weak D call: TRBD2 (5 bases). V was shortened by 6 bases and J by 6 bases, with 15 bases between the two germline ends. Germline V gene lookup returns CDR1 MGHDK and CDR2 SYGVNS. The CDR3 is made up of 13 amino acids. The CDR3 is CASRPRAEGEQYF. In DNA, the CDR3 is TGTGCCAGCAGACCCCGGGCCGAGGGCGAGCAGTACTTC.

This clonotype has a count of ten or more. The V and J genes are TRBV6-2 or TRBV6-3 and TRBJ2-1, with D perhaps matching TRBD2 (5 bases). The CDR3 consists of 12 residues. CDR1 and CDR2 from the germline V gene are MNHEY and SVGEGT. Trimming cost V 6 bases and J 4 bases, with 7 bases left between them. This CDR3 is CASRGSYNEQFF. CDR3 nucleotides: TGTGCCAGCAGGGGGAGTTACAATGAGCAGTTCTTC.

At least ten counts were recorded for this clonotype. The J gene is TRBJ1-1, the V gene TRBV28; TRBD1 matches at 8 bases. Germline V gene data show CDR1 as MDHEN and CDR2 as SYDVKM. The junction had 9 bases not matched to a gene; V was cut back by 8 bases and J by 1 base. The CDR3 is 15 amino acids. In DNA form, the CDR3 reads TGTGCCAGCCCTAGCCCAGGGGGCAGGAACACTGAAGCTTTCTTT. Encoded protein: CASPSPGGRNTEAFF.

The table lists this clonotype with a few counts. The chain recombines TRBV6-5 with TRBJ2-3; D gene unclear. This CDR3 is built from 16 residues. Germline CDR1 MNHEY, CDR2 SVGAGI. The V and J ends lost 4 bases and 2 bases respectively, with 16 bases between them. CDR3 bases: TGTGCCAGCAGTTTGGGCACGGGCCCAGTCACAGATACGCAGTATTTT. Translating it yields CASSLGTGPVTDTQYF.

There are many counts of this clonotype. The chain links TRBV4-3 to TRBJ2-3, with TRBD2 matching over 10 bases. The CDR3 extends over 13 amino acids. CDR1 is LGHNA, CDR2 YSLEER, per germline. The V segment lost 2 bases and the J segment 9 bases; nucleotides outside the gene matches: 2. The DNA of the CDR3 is TGCGCCAGCAGCCAATATAGCGGGGGGACGCAGTATTTT. Translated, it gives CASSQYSGGTQYF.

This clonotype has a count of ten or more. J is TRBJ1-6 and V is TRBV6-6; tentative D call: TRBD1 (5 bases). Germline-derived CDR1 and CDR2 are MNHNY and SVGAGI (reference sequence). The CDR3 loop spans 14 amino acids. With 6 bases removed from V and 5 bases from J, the gap between germline ends came to 11 bases. The CDR3 nucleotides read TGTGCCAGCAGCTTCTACAGGAATAATTCACCCCTCCACTTT. It is translated as CASSFYRNNSPLHF.

In its sample, this clonotype was seen a few times. The gene calls are TRBV6-1 and TRBJ1-4, with D possibly TRBD1 on 5 matching bases. The length of the CDR3 is 15 residues. Germline CDR1 is MNHNS and CDR2 is SASEGT. V shed 0 bases and J shed 8 bases, with 13 bases lying between them. The CDR3 nucleotides read TGTGCCAGCAGTGAAGCGTGGCAGGGTTCGGAAAAACTGTTTTTT. This translates into CASSEAWQGSEKLFF.

This clonotype was recorded at least ten times. The chain joins TRBV7-6 to TRBJ2-3, with 9 bases fitting TRBD2. Trimming removed 1 base from V and 1 base from J; junction bases left unmatched: 3. The CDR3 runs 16 residues. The germline gives CDR1 SGHVS, CDR2 FNYEAQ. In nucleotides, the CDR3 is TGTGCCAGCAGCTTAGAGGCTAGCGGGGGCACAGATACGCAGTATTTT. Its protein product is CASSLEASGGTDTQYF.

The chain couples TRBV20-1 to TRBJ1-5; TRBD1 is a possible D gene (6 bases). The CDR3 covers 16 residues. Trimming took off 0 bases at V and 6 bases at J, with 18 bases between the two ends. Germline loops: CDR1 DFQATT, CDR2 SNEGSKA (reference sequence). The CDR3 region is CSARDNRGGAGQPQHF. The CDR3 DNA reads TGCAGTGCTAGAGATAATCGGGGGGGCGCGGGTCAGCCCCAGCATTTT.

This clonotype was picked up many times. The rearrangement uses TRBV28 and TRBJ2-7, with D perhaps matching TRBD1 (6 bases). This CDR3 has 12 amino acids. Trimming shortened V by 5 bases and J by 3 bases, and 8 bases separated the two germline ends. Germline V lookup: CDR1 MDHEN, CDR2 SYDVKM. The CDR3, as DNA: TGTGCCAGCAGTGTAGGGGGCTACGAGCAGTACTTC. Its protein product is CASSVGGYEQYF.

The rearrangement uses TRBV21-1 and TRBJ1-1. TRBV21-1 corresponds to a pseudogene. CDR3 length: 13 amino acids. The CDR3 loop is CASSLCGDTEAFF. In DNA, the CDR3 is TGTGCCAGCAGCCTTTGTGGGGACACTGAAGCTTTCTTT.